This T cell receptor beta chain was retrieved from a study of blood T cell repertoires in COVID-19. Background on the study: T cells, B-cell-depleted T cells, or PBMCs supplied cDNA or gDNA.

Germline-derived CDR1 and CDR2 are WNHNN and SYGVQD (reference sequence). This CDR3 contains 16 residues. Trimming took 3 bases from V and 5 from J; bases not matched to a gene: 11. Profiled with immunoSEQ multiplex PCR; TCRdb holds only in-frame clones, not every one. Among approximately 490,000 clones, roughly nine tenths were seen once, and the ten largest hold roughly 0.7%. Study members were between about 18 and 100 years old and lived in around 24 US regions. In assigning cohorts, the study relied on participant-reported clinical history. Each recovered donor of Cohort 3 presented with two negative PCRs, clearance, or symptom resolution.

This sequence joins TRBV10-1 and TRBJ2-5; 8 bases are shared with TRBD2. The clonotype comes from a woman aged 18-30 years who had recovered from COVID-19. Material for sequencing was PBMCs or T cells enriched from blood (not recorded which). CDR3 nucleotides: TGCGCCAGCAGTGACGGGCGGGGGGCCTCCGTGGAGACCCAGTACTTC. Protein sequence: CASSDGRGASVETQYF.